The entry below gives a single TCR beta chain sequence along with its context. This specimen belongs to a study of blood T cell repertoires in COVID-19. Germline V gene lookup returns CDR1 ENHRY and CDR2 SYGVKD. The CDR3 consists of 17 residues. Deletions cut 0 bases from V and 2 bases from J, with 17 bases between. The data were produced by immunoSEQ multiplex PCR, yet TCRdb's version contains in-frame clones alone and is incomplete. The data show approximately 220,000 clones, about nine tenths seen once. The sequencing sample was made of PBMCs or T cells enriched from blood (not recorded which). This TCR came from a woman younger than 45 with acute COVID-19. V is TRBV10-3 and J is TRBJ2-7; the D gene is possibly TRBD1 (6 bases). The CDR3 coding sequence is TGTGCCATCAGTGAGTCGACTCGACAGGACGGGCCCTACGAGCAGTACTTC. It translates to CAISESTRQDGPYEQYF.